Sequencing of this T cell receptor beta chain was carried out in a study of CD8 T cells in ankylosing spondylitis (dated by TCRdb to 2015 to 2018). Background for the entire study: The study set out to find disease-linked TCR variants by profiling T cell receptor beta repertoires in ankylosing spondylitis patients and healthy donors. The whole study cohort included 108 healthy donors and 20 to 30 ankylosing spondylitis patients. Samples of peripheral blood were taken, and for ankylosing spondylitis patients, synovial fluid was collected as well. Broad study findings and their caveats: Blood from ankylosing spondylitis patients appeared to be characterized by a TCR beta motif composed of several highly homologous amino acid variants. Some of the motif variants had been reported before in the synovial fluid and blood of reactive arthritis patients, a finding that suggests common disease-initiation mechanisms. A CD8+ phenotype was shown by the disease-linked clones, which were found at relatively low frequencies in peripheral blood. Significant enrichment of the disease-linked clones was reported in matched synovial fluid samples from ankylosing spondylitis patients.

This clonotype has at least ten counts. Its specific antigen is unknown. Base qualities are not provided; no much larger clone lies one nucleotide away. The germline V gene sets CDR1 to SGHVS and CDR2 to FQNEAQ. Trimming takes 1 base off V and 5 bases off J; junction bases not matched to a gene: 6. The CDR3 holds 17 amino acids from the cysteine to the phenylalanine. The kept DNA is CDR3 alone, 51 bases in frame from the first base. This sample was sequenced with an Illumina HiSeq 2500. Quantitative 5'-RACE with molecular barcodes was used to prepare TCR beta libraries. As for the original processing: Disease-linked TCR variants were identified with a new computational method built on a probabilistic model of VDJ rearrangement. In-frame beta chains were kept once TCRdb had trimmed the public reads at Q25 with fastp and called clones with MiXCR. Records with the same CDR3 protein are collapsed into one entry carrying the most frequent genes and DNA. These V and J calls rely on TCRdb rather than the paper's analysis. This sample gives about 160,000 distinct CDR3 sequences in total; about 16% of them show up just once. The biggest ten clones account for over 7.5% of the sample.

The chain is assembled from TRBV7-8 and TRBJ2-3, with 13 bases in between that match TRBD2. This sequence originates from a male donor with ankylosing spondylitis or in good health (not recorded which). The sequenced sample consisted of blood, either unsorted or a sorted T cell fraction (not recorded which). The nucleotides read TGTGCCAGCAGCTTAGACGACCGGACTAGCGGGAGAGATACGCAGTATTTT. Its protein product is CASSLDDRTSGRDTQYF.